These T cell receptor beta chains were read from a single sample in a study of T-cell reconstitution after alpha-beta-depleted transplantation in children. TCRdb fed the PCR reads into MiXCR, producing one record per CDR3 protein. The profile shows some 350,000 distinct CDR3 sequences, 10% of them singletons. Here the sequenced sample was PBMCs from the stem cell graft donor, taken from the stem cell graft. These receptors were taken from a human donor who donated a stem cell graft to a child with acute lymphoblastic leukemia. The CDR3 runs from the conserved cysteine through the conserved F or W. Each record gives: D gene, clone size, J gene, V gene, CDR3 DNA, CDR3 protein. The D gene is left open where the match is weak. Clone size appears in some rows only: once, few, many, or a class for an expanded clone.

TRBD2	few	TRBJ2-1	TRBV27	TGTGCCAGCAGTAGGGGTAGCGGGAGGGATGACAATGAGCAGTTCTTC	CASSRGSGRDDNEQFF
NA	NA	TRBJ2-5	TRBV5-1	TGCGCCAGCAGCCCTCGGGCGGGTGGCGAGACCCAGTACTTC	CASSPRAGGETQYF
TRBD1	few	TRBJ1-5	TRBV5-1	TGCGCCAGCAGCTCGGAGACAGGGCCGGTTTTCGGTAATCAGCCCCAGCATTTT	CASSSETGPVFGNQPQHF
NA	few	TRBJ2-7	TRBV28	TGTGCCAGCAGTTTTGGACCAGAGTACGAGCAGTACTTC	CASSFGPEYEQYF
NA	many	TRBJ1-4	TRBV12-3/TRBV12-4	TGTGCCAGCAGTTACGTCGGAGGAACAAATGAAAAACTGTTTTTT	CASSYVGGTNEKLFF
NA	few	TRBJ1-4	TRBV7-9	TGTGCCAGCAGCTTATCACAAGGGACAACTAATGAAAAACTGTTTTTT	CASSLSQGTTNEKLFF
TRBD2	many	TRBJ2-7	TRBV2	TGTGCCAGCAGCCTCACTAGCGGGAGGAACTACGAGCAGTACTTC	CASSLTSGRNYEQYF
NA	NA	TRBJ1-4	TRBV29-1	TGCAGCGTTGTCGTTCAGCCCGATGAAAAACTGTTTTTT	CSVVVQPDEKLFF
NA	many	TRBJ2-7	TRBV28	TGTGCCAGCAGTTTACAGTACTACCACTCCTACGAGCAGTACTTC	CASSLQYYHSYEQYF
NA	NA	TRBJ2-2	TRBV4-2	TGTGCCAGCAGCCAAACCGGGTCCTACACCGGGGAGCTGTTTTTT	CASSQTGSYTGELFF
TRBD2	many	TRBJ2-7	TRBV10-3	TGTGCCATCAGGGGGACTAGCGACTCCTACGAGCAGTACTTC	CAIRGTSDSYEQYF
TRBD1	few	TRBJ1-4	TRBV7-8	TGTGCCAGCAGCTTGTGGGACAGGGCGAGTGCAACTAATGAAAAACTGTTTTTT	CASSLWDRASATNEKLFF
TRBD2	medium-sized	TRBJ2-1	TRBV5-1	TGCGCCAGCAGCCTTCTAGCGGGAGGAACGCCTGAGCAGTTCTTC	CASSLLAGGTPEQFF
NA	NA	TRBJ2-2	TRBV15	TGTGCCACCAGCAGATCGGGACTGAGCCGTCCCGGGGAGCTGTTTTTT	CATSRSGLSRPGELFF
NA	NA	TRBJ2-3	TRBV18	TGTGCCAGCTCAGCCTTACCGGGACATTACACAGATACGCAGTATTTT	CASSALPGHYTDTQYF
NA	many	TRBJ1-1	TRBV19	TGTGCCAGTAGTATTGGAAACACTGAAGCTTTCTTT	CASSIGNTEAFF
TRBD1	once	TRBJ1-2	TRBV20-1	TGCATTGCTACCAGGGGGCTTAACTATGGCTACACCTTC	CIATRGLNYGYTF
NA	once	TRBJ2-2	TRBV6-1	TGTGCCAGCAGTCCCCTTCGTGGCGCTTACGCCGGGGAGCTGTTTTTT	CASSPLRGAYAGELFF
TRBD1	NA	TRBJ1-1	TRBV7-2	TGTGCCAGCAGCCAGGACAGGGGGCTTACTGAAGCTTTCTTT	CASSQDRGLTEAFF
NA	few	TRBJ2-7	TRBV20-1	TGCAGTGCTACCAGGGATTCAGGCCACGAGCAGTACTTC	CSATRDSGHEQYF
TRBD2	few	TRBJ2-1	TRBV7-2	TGTGCCAGCAGCTTACTAGCGGGGTACTCCTACAATGAGCAGTTCTTC	CASSLLAGYSYNEQFF
TRBD1	NA	TRBJ2-3	TRBV7-9	TGTGCCAGCAGCTTAGGGACAGGGGCCGCAGATACGCAGTATTTT	CASSLGTGAADTQYF
TRBD1	many	TRBJ1-1	TRBV15	TGTGCCACCAGCACTCACCAGGGGGCTGAAGCTTTCTTT	CATSTHQGAEAFF
NA	few	TRBJ2-1	TRBV19	TGTGCCAGTAGTATGCTCTCCGGAGGAAGCTCCTACAATGAGCAGTTCTTC	CASSMLSGGSSYNEQFF
NA	few	TRBJ2-2	TRBV4-1	TGCGCCAGCAGCCAAGATCGCGGTCACACCGGGGAGCTGTTTTTT	CASSQDRGHTGELFF
NA	few	TRBJ1-2	TRBV12-3/TRBV12-4	TGTGCCAGCAGTTCGAGCCAGGGATTCTATGGCTACACCTTC	CASSSSQGFYGYTF
NA	few	TRBJ1-5	TRBV20-1	TGCAGTGCTATTGACAGTAGCAATCAGCCCCAGCATTTT	CSAIDSSNQPQHF
TRBD2	few	TRBJ2-1	TRBV20-1	TGCAGTGCTACTAGCGGGAGGGCCCTTAATGAGCAGTTCTTC	CSATSGRALNEQFF
TRBD1	many	TRBJ1-1	TRBV19	TGTGCCAGTAGTGGAAACAGGGGCACTGAAGCTTTCTTT	CASSGNRGTEAFF
TRBD1	NA	TRBJ2-7	TRBV7-9	TGTGCCAGCAGCTTAGACAGGGGGCGCGCCGAGCAGTACTTC	CASSLDRGRAEQYF
TRBD1	few	TRBJ2-5	TRBV7-2	TGTGCCAGCAGCTTAGAGCGACAGGGCCCCTGGGAGACCCAGTACTTC	CASSLERQGPWETQYF
NA	few	TRBJ1-5	TRBV15	TGTGCCACCAGCGAGGGCAATCAGCCCCAGCATTTT	CATSEGNQPQHF
NA	NA	TRBJ1-1	TRBV12-3/TRBV12-4	TGTGCCAGCAGTTTAGAAGGTTGTACTGAAGCTTTCTTT	CASSLEGCTEAFF
TRBD2	many	TRBJ2-1	TRBV7-3	TGTGCCAGCAGCTTCGGGACTAGCGGCGAGCAGTTCTTC	CASSFGTSGEQFF
NA	NA	TRBJ2-7	TRBV10-3	TGTGCCATCAGTCGGGACTCCCCTCCTGGCGAGCAGTACTTC	CAISRDSPPGEQYF
NA	many	TRBJ2-3	TRBV7-9	TGTGCCAGCAGCCCCCCCGATACGCAGTATTTT	CASSPPDTQYF